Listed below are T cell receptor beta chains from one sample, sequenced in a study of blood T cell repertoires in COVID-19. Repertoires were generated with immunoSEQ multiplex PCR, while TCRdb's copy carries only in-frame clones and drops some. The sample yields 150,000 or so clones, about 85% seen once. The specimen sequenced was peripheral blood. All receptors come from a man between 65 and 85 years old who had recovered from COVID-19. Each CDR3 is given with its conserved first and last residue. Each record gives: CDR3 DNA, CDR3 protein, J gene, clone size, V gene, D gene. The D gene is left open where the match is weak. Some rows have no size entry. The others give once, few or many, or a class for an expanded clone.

TGTGCCAGCAGTGAAAATCGGGCAGGGTGGGGCGAGCAGTACTTC | CASSENRAGWGEQYF | TRBJ2-7 | . | TRBV2 | .
TGTGCCAGCAGCTTCCCGGGACTAGCGGGAGCGTTGAGCTCCTACAATGAGCAGTTCTTC | CASSFPGLAGALSSYNEQFF | TRBJ2-1 | . | TRBV7-8 | TRBD2
TGTGCCATCAGTGCGAGGGGGCGCGGAACCGGGGAGCTGTTTTTT | CAISARGRGTGELFF | TRBJ2-2 | . | TRBV10-3 | TRBD1
TGTGCCAGCAGGGGACTAAGGTACAATGAGCAGTTCTTC | CASRGLRYNEQFF | TRBJ2-1 | . | TRBV2 | TRBD2
TGTGCCAGCAGCTTGGGTGGTCTCAGCTCCTACGAGCAGTACTTC | CASSLGGLSSYEQYF | TRBJ2-7 | . | TRBV5-6 | .
TGTGCCAGCAGCTTAGGGGGCCACGAGCAGTACTTC | CASSLGGHEQYF | TRBJ2-7 | many | TRBV5-8 | TRBD1
TGTGCCAGCAGCCAAATATCGGGTTCATCACCCCTCCACTTT | CASSQISGSSPLHF | TRBJ1-6 | . | TRBV3-1/TRBV3-2 | .
TGCGCCAGCAGCCCCGGATCAGGGGGCCCAAGCTACGAGCAGTACTTC | CASSPGSGGPSYEQYF | TRBJ2-7 | . | TRBV5-1 | TRBD1
TGCAGTGCTACCGGACAGGGGACTCCCCACTTT | CSATGQGTPHF | TRBJ1-6 | . | TRBV20-1 | TRBD1
TGTGCTAGTGGTTTGGTACGACTAGCGGGGGCAGGAGAGGAGCAGTTCTTC | CASGLVRLAGAGEEQFF | TRBJ2-1 | . | TRBV12-5 | TRBD2
TGCGCCAGCAGCCAAGATGGGGGGGGGACTGAAGCTTTCTTT | CASSQDGGGTEAFF | TRBJ1-1 | . | TRBV4-1 | .
TGTGCCAGCAGTGAAAGGCAGGGGCTGGGGCCCCAGCATTTT | CASSERQGLGPQHF | TRBJ1-5 | few | TRBV2 | .
TGTGCCAGCAGCCCACAGGGGGGTGGGGCCAACGTCCTGACTTTC | CASSPQGGGANVLTF | TRBJ2-6 | . | TRBV5-5 | TRBD1
TGTGCCAGTTCAGGTTTCACAGATACGCAGTATTTT | CASSGFTDTQYF | TRBJ2-3 | . | TRBV27 | .
TGTGCCAGTAGTGCGGGACTAGCGGGCTACAATGAGCAGTTCTTC | CASSAGLAGYNEQFF | TRBJ2-1 | . | TRBV19 | TRBD2
TGTGCCAGCAGCCCCGTTTTCGCGGGAAACGTACAAGAGACCCAGTACTTC | CASSPVFAGNVQETQYF | TRBJ2-5 | . | TRBV7-2 | .
TGTGCCAGCAGCACACTCCGGGAGGGTAGCTCCTATAATTCACCCCTCCACTTT | CASSTLREGSSYNSPLHF | TRBJ1-6 | . | TRBV5-4 | .
TGTGCCAGCAGCCTCGGACAGGGGAATCAGCCCCAGCATTTT | CASSLGQGNQPQHF | TRBJ1-5 | . | TRBV27 | TRBD1
TGTGCCAGCACCCCCCCTACTTCGAGACAGGGGGCTTCCAAAGAGACCCAGTACTTC | CASTPPTSRQGASKETQYF | TRBJ2-5 | . | TRBV5-4 | TRBD1
TGTGCCATCAGACCGACAGGGGGCTACTACGAGCAGTACTTC | CAIRPTGGYYEQYF | TRBJ2-7 | once | TRBV10-3 | TRBD1
TGCGCCAGCAGCTCGACAGGGGAAACCTACGAGCAGTACTTC | CASSSTGETYEQYF | TRBJ2-7 | . | TRBV5-1 | TRBD1
TGTGCCAGCAGTTACTCAGGGACAGTCAATCAGCCCCAGCATTTT | CASSYSGTVNQPQHF | TRBJ1-5 | . | TRBV6-2/TRBV6-3 | TRBD1
TGTGCCAGTAGTATAGTGCTAGCGGGAGGCCCCACAGATACGCAGTATTTT | CASSIVLAGGPTDTQYF | TRBJ2-3 | . | TRBV19 | TRBD2
TGTGCCAGCAGTGAGTATAGCGGGACCGAGCAGTACTTC | CASSEYSGTEQYF | TRBJ2-7 | . | TRBV6-4 | TRBD2
TGTGCCAGCAGTTCTACCGGCGGCTCCTACGAGCAGTACTTC | CASSSTGGSYEQYF | TRBJ2-7 | . | TRBV6-6 | .
TGCGCCAGCAGCCAACTAGCAGCGAACACCGGGGAGCTGTTTTTT | CASSQLAANTGELFF | TRBJ2-2 | once | TRBV5-1 | .
TGTGCCAGCAGCTTCCTCGCTAGCGGGACTACCATCCTCGAGCAGTACTTC | CASSFLASGTTILEQYF | TRBJ2-7 | . | TRBV11-2 | TRBD2
TGTGCCATCAGTGATACCTACGAGCAGTACTTC | CAISDTYEQYF | TRBJ2-7 | . | TRBV10-3 | .
TGTGCCAGCAGTGGACAGGGGGCCACTATGTACACCGGGGAGCTGTTTTTT | CASSGQGATMYTGELFF | TRBJ2-2 | . | TRBV6-1 | TRBD1
TGTGCCAGCAGCAGAAGCGGCAACCCCCTTTACAATGAGCAGTTCTTC | CASSRSGNPLYNEQFF | TRBJ2-1 | . | TRBV7-2 | .
TGTGCCAACAGTGAATATGGGACAGGGGGACAGCCCCAGCATTTT | CANSEYGTGGQPQHF | TRBJ1-5 | . | TRBV6-1 | TRBD1
TGTGCCAGCAGCCAGGGACTAGCGGGAGAGGGTCAGTTCTTC | CASSQGLAGEGQFF | TRBJ2-1 | . | TRBV7-2 | TRBD2
TGTGCCAGCAGCTTACTAGCCGGGGAGGAGACCCAGTACTTC | CASSLLAGEETQYF | TRBJ2-5 | . | TRBV7-9 | .
TGTGCCAGCAGCCAAGGGACAGACAATCAGCCCCAGCATTTT | CASSQGTDNQPQHF | TRBJ1-5 | . | TRBV3-1/TRBV3-2 | .
TGTGCCAGCAGCTTCGACCGGGGGAACACTGAAGCTTTCTTT | CASSFDRGNTEAFF | TRBJ1-1 | . | TRBV7-3 | .
TGTGCCAGCAGCTTAATTAGCAACGGGGAGACCCAGTACTTC | CASSLISNGETQYF | TRBJ2-5 | few | TRBV7-9 | .
TGTGCCAGCAGCTTGGTCGACGGGAGGCCCGGAGATACGCAGTATTTT | CASSLVDGRPGDTQYF | TRBJ2-3 | . | TRBV5-4 | TRBD2
TGTGCCAGCAGCTTCGGGTTAGAGAACACTGAAGCTTTCTTT | CASSFGLENTEAFF | TRBJ1-1 | . | TRBV5-6 | .
TGTGCCAGCAGCTTATTAGATAATGAAAAACTGTTTTTT | CASSLLDNEKLFF | TRBJ1-4 | . | TRBV7-8 | .
TGTGCCAGCAGTACGGAACAGGGAGCTCCAGGTGGCTACACCTTC | CASSTEQGAPGGYTF | TRBJ1-2 | . | TRBV6-2/TRBV6-3 | .
TGCGCCAGCAGCTTGCAGGACACAGGCTATGGCTACACCTTC | CASSLQDTGYGYTF | TRBJ1-2 | . | TRBV5-1 | .
TGTGCCAGCAGCGTAGAAGGGACAGCGAACTATGGCTACACCTTC | CASSVEGTANYGYTF | TRBJ1-2 | . | TRBV9 | TRBD1
TGCGCCAGCACCTTCCGAGGGATTAGCACAGATACGCAGTATTTT | CASTFRGISTDTQYF | TRBJ2-3 | . | TRBV5-1 | .
TGTGCCTGGAGTGTATCTAGCGGGGGGGAGACCCAGTACTTC | CAWSVSSGGETQYF | TRBJ2-5 | . | TRBV30 | TRBD2
TGTGCCAGCAGCCAAGATCGGAGTTCCAGCTCTGGAAACACCATATATTTT | CASSQDRSSSSGNTIYF | TRBJ1-3 | . | TRBV3-1/TRBV3-2 | .
TGTGCCAGCAGGCCCGGGGGCGGGAGTGGGGATACGCAGTATTTT | CASRPGGGSGDTQYF | TRBJ2-3 | . | TRBV9 | .
TGCGCCAGCAGCGAGGGGGCCGACACCGGGGAGCTGTTTTTT | CASSEGADTGELFF | TRBJ2-2 | . | TRBV5-1 | TRBD1
TGTGCCAGCAGCCCCGGACAGGGCGGAAAACTGTTTTTT | CASSPGQGGKLFF | TRBJ1-4 | . | TRBV3-1/TRBV3-2 | TRBD1
TGTGCCAGCAGCGGATGGGGTTTGCTAGCTGATAATGAGCAGTTCTTC | CASSGWGLLADNEQFF | TRBJ2-1 | . | TRBV9 | .
TGTGCCAGCAGTGTTTGGGGACAGCGGAATGAAAAACTGTTTTTT | CASSVWGQRNEKLFF | TRBJ1-4 | . | TRBV2 | TRBD1
TGTGCCAGCGTCCATCCGGGGGTGGGCTCCTACAATGAGCAGTTCTTC | CASVHPGVGSYNEQFF | TRBJ2-1 | . | TRBV3-1/TRBV3-2 | .